The rows below give T cell receptor beta chains drawn from one sample of a study of T cell responses to AZD1222 COVID-19 vaccine. Produced via immunoSEQ multiplex PCR; TCRdb's table is partial and in-frame only. The sample lists 65,000 to 75,000 clones, 80% to 85% seen once, with 21% in the top ten. This specimen consisted of peripheral blood, obtained on day 0 of AZD1222 vaccination. These receptors originate from an adult in good health. The CDR3 runs from the conserved cysteine through the conserved F or W. Fields, in order: J gene, D gene, V gene, clone size, CDR3 DNA, CDR3 protein. A D gene is named only where the DNA matches it firmly. Clone sizes are given selectively: once, few, many, or a class where the clone is expanded.

>TRBJ2-3|.|TRBV2|.
TGTGCCAGCCCAGGGAAGGCAGATACGCAGTATTTT
CASPGKADTQYF
>TRBJ2-3|TRBD2|TRBV24-1|.
TGTGCCACCAGTGGCATCGGGAGCGGGGGCGGTGGAGATACGCAGTATTTT
CATSGIGSGGGGDTQYF
>TRBJ1-3|TRBD1|TRBV5-1|.
TGCGCCAGCAGACAAACGACAGGGGGCGGCGGAAACACCATATATTTT
CASRQTTGGGGNTIYF
>TRBJ2-1|.|TRBV6-5|.
TGTGCCAGCAGTTACCCGCTGGTAGGCGATGAGCAGTTCTTC
CASSYPLVGDEQFF
>TRBJ2-1|.|TRBV15|.
TGTGCCACCGGGGGCGGGTGGAATGAGCAGTTCTTC
CATGGGWNEQFF
>TRBJ2-7|.|TRBV28|.
TGTGCCAGCAGTTTATCCGGGCGCGCCTACGAGCAGTACTTC
CASSLSGRAYEQYF
>TRBJ2-5|.|TRBV7-3|.
TGTGCCAGCAGCTTTGGACGCGCCGAGACCCAGTACTTC
CASSFGRAETQYF
>TRBJ2-2|.|TRBV6-5|.
TGTGCCAGCAGCCCAGACAGGTCGAACACCGGGGAGCTGTTTTTT
CASSPDRSNTGELFF
>TRBJ2-7|TRBD1|TRBV27|.
TGTGCCAGCAGTCCGAGGACAGGGGGGCTCGAGCAGTACTTC
CASSPRTGGLEQYF
>TRBJ2-5|TRBD2|TRBV5-1|.
TGCGCCAGCAGCCCGGGGACTAGTAGGGAGACCCAGTACTTC
CASSPGTSRETQYF
>TRBJ1-5|TRBD1|TRBV19|.
TGTGCCAGTACCATCGGGTCAGGGGGTATGCTTCAGCCCCAGCATTTT
CASTIGSGGMLQPQHF
>TRBJ2-2|.|TRBV7-9|.
TGTGCCAGCAGCTTACGAGGCGGGGAGCTGTTTTTT
CASSLRGGELFF
>TRBJ2-3|.|TRBV11-3|.
TGTGCCAGCAGCTTAGATAGCACAGATACGCAGTATTTT
CASSLDSTDTQYF
>TRBJ1-6|.|TRBV11-2|.
TGTGCCAGCAGCTCCGTCGTGCCCCTCCACTTT
CASSSVVPLHF
>TRBJ2-7|.|TRBV5-5|.
TGTGCCAGCAGCTGGACCGCGCGGTCTGGCGAGCAGTACTTC
CASSWTARSGEQYF
>TRBJ2-3|.|TRBV11-3|.
TGTGCCAGCAGCTTAGGGCTGGGGGCCTCAGATACGCAGTATTTT
CASSLGLGASDTQYF
>TRBJ1-6|.|TRBV15|few
TGTGCCACCAGCAGAGATAACGGAGGAACTTCACCCCTCCACTTT
CATSRDNGGTSPLHF
>TRBJ2-2|TRBD1|TRBV28|.
TGTGCCAGCAGTCTGGGACAGGGGGGTAACACCGGGGAGCTGTTTTTT
CASSLGQGGNTGELFF